Below, 14 T cell receptor beta chains from the same sample are listed, as sequenced in a study of response to subunit inactivated influenza vaccine. Each CDR3 protein is one row after TCRdb ran MiXCR on the RT-PCR reads. The sample lists 500,000 to 550,000 distinct CDR3 sequences; 20% to 25% were seen once. The same specimen was also included in a second study, on T cells expressing NK-cell markers. Per that paper: UMI-tagged 5'RACE template switching yielded the TCR beta cDNA.

The source was CD4+ T cells sorted from PBMCs, collected 11 to 12 days after vaccination. These receptors all come from a man aged 50 to 59 who received an inactivated influenza vaccine.

The rearrangement joins TRBV5-1 to TRBJ2-3; 7 nucleotides match TRBD1. The CDR3 consists of 15 residues. V lost 5 bases, J lost 0 bases, and 6 bases stayed unmatched. Germline CDR1 and CDR2: SGHRS and YFSETQ. The CDR3 region is CASRLETGSTDTQYF. The CDR3 nucleotides are TGCGCCAGCAGGTTAGAGACAGGGAGCACAGATACGCAGTATTTT.

The chain is built from TRBV6-5 and TRBJ1-6, with D hard to call. Germline V CDR1 and CDR2: MNHEY, SVGAGI. Deletions cut 0 bases from V and 9 bases from J, with 9 bases between. The CDR3 is made up of 14 amino acids. This CDR3 is CASSYSKHSSPLHF. The DNA for the CDR3 is TGTGCCAGCAGTTACTCCAAACATTCTTCACCCCTCCACTTT.

The chain links TRBV10-3 to TRBJ2-7; D possibly corresponds to TRBD1 (7 bases). Trimming left V 10 bases short and J 3 bases short, with 19 bases between. Germline V lookup: CDR1 ENHRY, CDR2 SYGVKD. The length of the CDR3 is 14 residues. The CDR3 DNA reads as TGTGCCACCACCCCAGGACAGGACTACTACGAGCAGTACTTC. The encoded protein is CATTPGQDYYEQYF.

This clonotype has a handful of counts. The gene calls are TRBV20-1 and TRBJ2-7; a possible D gene is TRBD2 (6 bases). The CDR3 totals 14 residues. Trimming cost V 1 base and J 1 base, with 11 bases left between them. The germline V gene encodes CDR1 DFQATT and CDR2 SNEGSKA (reference sequence). For the CDR3, the DNA is TGCAGTGCTAGAGCGCGGGGACCGTCCTACGAGCAGTACTTC. Its translation: CSARARGPSYEQYF.

The rearrangement joins TRBV7-9 to TRBJ2-7; D is unclear. Between the trimmed V and J ends, which lost 11 bases and 0 bases, there was a span of 11 bases. CDR3 length: 12 residues. Germline V gives CDR1 SEHNR, CDR2 FQNEAQ (reference sequence). The CDR3: CAGAGSSYEQYF. In DNA, the CDR3 is TGTGCCGGTGCAGGAAGCTCCTACGAGCAGTACTTC.

This chain uses TRBV7-9 with TRBJ1-2, with TRBD1 matching over 7 bases. Per germline, CDR1 SEHNR and CDR2 FQNEAQ (reference sequence). This CDR3 region has 15 residues. V lost 4 bases and J lost 1; bases outside the gene matches: 6. The CDR3 region is CASSSWDRLNYGYTF. The CDR3, as DNA: TGTGCCAGCAGCTCCTGGGACAGACTTAACTATGGCTACACCTTC.

V and J are TRBV7-8 and TRBJ2-3; 9 bases line up with TRBD1. The CDR3 sequence is 14 residues long. Per the germline V gene, CDR1 is SGHVS and CDR2 is FQNEAQ. V gave up 5 bases and J gave up 5 bases; unmatched junction bases: 5. As DNA, the CDR3 is TGTGCCAGCAGCCGGACAGGGGCGATAGATACGCAGTATTTT. Protein: CASSRTGAIDTQYF.

The chain links TRBV30 to TRBJ2-1, with 14 bases aligning to TRBD2. The CDR3 loop spans 14 amino acids. Germline CDR1 reads GTSNPN; CDR2 reads SVGIG (reference sequence). V was clipped by 5 bases and J by 9 bases; unmatched bases: 6. CDR3 protein: CAWARTSGGSEQFF. CDR3 in DNA: TGTGCCTGGGCCAGGACTAGCGGGGGGAGTGAGCAGTTCTTC.

This clonotype has at least ten counts. V gene TRBV4-2 combines with J gene TRBJ2-3; 8 bases map to TRBD2. J lost 0 bases, V lost 4 bases, and 3 bases had no gene match. The CDR3 covers 15 residues. The germline CDR1 and CDR2 sequences are LGHNA and YNFKEQ. In DNA, the CDR3 is TGTGCCAGCAGCCCTGGACTAGCAAGCACAGATACGCAGTATTTT. This codes for CASSPGLASTDTQYF.

The V call is TRBV29-1, the J call TRBJ1-4, with D maybe TRBD1 (6 bases). Per germline, CDR1 SQVTM and CDR2 ANQGSEA. The germline V and J ends were trimmed by 4 bases and 4 bases, with 13 bases remaining between them. The CDR3 runs 14 residues. The DNA for the CDR3 is TGCAGCGTTGGCGGCAGGGGTGTTAATGAAAAACTGTTTTTT. Encoded protein: CSVGGRGVNEKLFF.

This clonotype was observed a handful of times. This chain connects TRBV20-1 to TRBJ1-5; 7 nucleotides match TRBD1. From germline, CDR1 is DFQATT and CDR2 SNEGSKA (reference sequence). The length of the CDR3 is 16 residues. V lost 6 bases to trimming and J lost 0 bases; unmatched junction nucleotides: 11. The CDR3 sequence is CSARDRAQSSNQPQHF. Written as DNA, the CDR3 is TGCAGTGCCCGCGACAGGGCCCAGTCTAGCAATCAGCCCCAGCATTTT.

The table lists this clonotype with a few counts. The V and J genes are TRBV7-9 and TRBJ2-2, with a possible D match to TRBD2 (6 bases). The V and J ends lost 10 bases and 6 bases respectively, with 15 bases between them. This CDR3 region has 13 residues. Germline loops: CDR1 SEHNR, CDR2 FQNEAQ (reference sequence). The CDR3 DNA is TGTGCCACCCTGTCAAGGGAGGCCGGGGAGCTGTTTTTT. It is translated as CATLSREAGELFF.

Only a few counts were recorded for this clonotype. The chain recombines TRBV4-3 with TRBJ2-3; TRBD1 is a possible D gene (6 bases). Trimming removed 3 bases from V and 0 bases from J, with 13 bases in between. Germline V CDR1 and CDR2: LGHNA, YSLEER. This CDR3 region has 16 residues. The CDR3, as DNA: TGCGCCAGCAGCCAGAAAACTAGGGGGAGCACAGATACGCAGTATTTT. It translates to CASSQKTRGSTDTQYF.

In its sample, this clonotype was seen a few times. The genes are TRBV5-1 and TRBJ2-7; TRBD1 matches at 8 bases. CDR3 size: 17 residues. Germline V gene lookup returns CDR1 SGHRS and CDR2 YFSETQ. The J segment lost 5 bases and the V segment lost 4 bases, leaving 17 bases of the junction unmatched. The CDR3, as DNA: TGCGCCAGCAGCAGTGAAGGGTACGGACAGGGTTTCAACGAGCAGTACTTC. Protein: CASSSEGYGQGFNEQYF.